Sequencing of this T cell receptor (beta chain) was carried out in a study of vaccination effects on CD4 cells after COVID-19. Investigators separated out CD4+ T cells once approximately 11 days of culture had passed. As their vaccination, participants received two doses of either BNT162b2 or mRNA-1273. Repertoires were generated with immunoSEQ multiplex PCR, while TCRdb's copy carries only in-frame clones and drops some. Of fewer than 55,000 clones listed, roughly two thirds are singletons. Overall study findings and caveats: The study found that only 1 of 255 vaccine-induced clones from healthy vaccinees cross-reacted with common cold coronaviruses.

The V gene's germline CDR1 is LNHDA and CDR2 SQIVND (reference sequence). Trimming took 5 bases from V and 2 from J; bases not matched to a gene: 6. This CDR3 region has 16 residues. This clone was seen more than once but under ten times. The antigen remains undetermined. This sequence was found in a human donor who received a COVID-19 vaccine. The chain uses TRBV19 and TRBJ2-3; the match to TRBD2 covers 11 bases. This material consisted of CD4+ T cells from PBMCs cultured without peptide, taken after COVID-19 vaccination. CDR3 DNA sequence: TGTGCCAGTAGTGTCACTAGCGGGAGTCTCACAGATACGCAGTATTTT. This gives the protein CASSVTSGSLTDTQYF.